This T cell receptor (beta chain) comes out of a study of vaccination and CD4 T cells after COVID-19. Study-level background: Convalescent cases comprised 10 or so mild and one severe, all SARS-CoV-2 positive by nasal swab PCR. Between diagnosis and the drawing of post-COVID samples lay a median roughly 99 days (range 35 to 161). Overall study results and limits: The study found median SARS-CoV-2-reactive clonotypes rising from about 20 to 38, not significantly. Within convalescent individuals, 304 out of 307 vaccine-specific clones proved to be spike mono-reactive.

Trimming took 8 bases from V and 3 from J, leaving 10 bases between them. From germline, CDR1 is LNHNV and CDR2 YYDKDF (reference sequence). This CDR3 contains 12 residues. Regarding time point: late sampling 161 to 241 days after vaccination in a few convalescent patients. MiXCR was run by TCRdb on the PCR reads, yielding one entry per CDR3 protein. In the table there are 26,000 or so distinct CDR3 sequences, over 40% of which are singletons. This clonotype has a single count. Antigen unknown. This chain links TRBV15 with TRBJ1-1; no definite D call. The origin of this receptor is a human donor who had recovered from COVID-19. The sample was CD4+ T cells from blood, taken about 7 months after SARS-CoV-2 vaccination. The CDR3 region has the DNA TGTGCCACCCAGCGCATCGACACTGAAGCTTTCTTT. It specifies CATQRIDTEAFF.